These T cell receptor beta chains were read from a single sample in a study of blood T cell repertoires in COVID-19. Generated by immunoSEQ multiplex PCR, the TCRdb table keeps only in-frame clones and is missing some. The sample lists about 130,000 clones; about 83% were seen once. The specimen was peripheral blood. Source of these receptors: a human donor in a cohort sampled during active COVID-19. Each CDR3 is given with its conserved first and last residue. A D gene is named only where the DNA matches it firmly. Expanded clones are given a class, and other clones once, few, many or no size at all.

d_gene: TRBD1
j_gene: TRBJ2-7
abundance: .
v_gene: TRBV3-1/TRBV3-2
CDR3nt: TGTGCCAGCAGCCAACCGGGACAGGGCTACGAGCAGTACTTC
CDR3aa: CASSQPGQGYEQYF

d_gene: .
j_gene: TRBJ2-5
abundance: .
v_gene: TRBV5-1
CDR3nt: TGCGCCAGCAGCTTGGGGGCCTCCCAGTACTTC
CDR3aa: CASSLGASQYF

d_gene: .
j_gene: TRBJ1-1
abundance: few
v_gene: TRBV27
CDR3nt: TGTGCCAGCAGTTTGGGCAGGGTGGCTGAAGCTTTCTTT
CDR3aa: CASSLGRVAEAFF

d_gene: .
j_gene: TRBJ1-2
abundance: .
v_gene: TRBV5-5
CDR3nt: TGTGCCAGCAGCTTGGTAGCAGGGTATTCCCCAAACTATGGCTACACCTTC
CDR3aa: CASSLVAGYSPNYGYTF

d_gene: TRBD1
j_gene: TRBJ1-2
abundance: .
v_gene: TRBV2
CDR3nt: TGTGCCAGCAGTGAATACAGGACAGGGGTCGATGGCTACACCTTC
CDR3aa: CASSEYRTGVDGYTF

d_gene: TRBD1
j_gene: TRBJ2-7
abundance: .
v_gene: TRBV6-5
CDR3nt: TGTGCCAGCAGTTACACAGGGACAGGGGTGGGAGAGCAGTACTTC
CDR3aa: CASSYTGTGVGEQYF

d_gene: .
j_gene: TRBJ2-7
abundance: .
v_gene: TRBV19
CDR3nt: TGTGCCAGTAGTTCCGGGGCCGGAGGGAGAAACGAGCAGTACTTC
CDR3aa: CASSSGAGGRNEQYF

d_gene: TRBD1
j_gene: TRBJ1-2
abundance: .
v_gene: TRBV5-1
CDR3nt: TGCGCCAGCAGCTTGACCCTGACAGGGGTAATCTATGGCTACACCTTC
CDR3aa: CASSLTLTGVIYGYTF

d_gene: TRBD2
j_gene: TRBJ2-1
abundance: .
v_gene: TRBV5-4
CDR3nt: TGTGCCAGCAGCTCAGGACTAGCGGGGGGGCTTGAGCAGTTCTTC
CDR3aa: CASSSGLAGGLEQFF

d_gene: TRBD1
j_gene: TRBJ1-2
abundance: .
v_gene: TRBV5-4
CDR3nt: TGTGCCAGCAGCCATACAGGGGCGGGTAATGGCTACACCTTC
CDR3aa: CASSHTGAGNGYTF

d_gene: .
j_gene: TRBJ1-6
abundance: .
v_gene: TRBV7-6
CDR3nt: TGTGCCAGCAGCCCTTGGGGCAGTGGCGATTCACCCCTCCACTTT
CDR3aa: CASSPWGSGDSPLHF

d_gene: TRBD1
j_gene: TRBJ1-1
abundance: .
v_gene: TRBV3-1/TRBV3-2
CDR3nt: TGTGCCAGCAGCCCTACAAGGACAGGGGGGAGGCCTTTCTTT
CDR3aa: CASSPTRTGGRPFF

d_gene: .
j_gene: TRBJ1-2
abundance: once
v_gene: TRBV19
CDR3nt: TGTGCCAGTAGTCCCACGAGGCAGGACTTTAACTATGGCTACACCTTC
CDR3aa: CASSPTRQDFNYGYTF

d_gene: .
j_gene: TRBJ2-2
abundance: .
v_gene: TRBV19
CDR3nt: TGTGCCAGTACGGCACAGGTAAACACCGGGGAGCTGTTTTTT
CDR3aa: CASTAQVNTGELFF

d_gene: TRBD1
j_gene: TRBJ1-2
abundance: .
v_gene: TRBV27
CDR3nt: TGTGCCAGCAGAGCAACAGGGACAGGGCTTGGCTACACCTTC
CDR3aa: CASRATGTGLGYTF

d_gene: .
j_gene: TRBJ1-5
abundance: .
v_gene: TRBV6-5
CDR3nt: TGTGCCAGCGCCTGGGGCCGGGATCAGCCCCAGCATTTT
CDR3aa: CASAWGRDQPQHF

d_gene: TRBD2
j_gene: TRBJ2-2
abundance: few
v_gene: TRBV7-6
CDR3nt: TGTGCCAGCAGCTTAAAGCCCCCGGGGTTAGCGGGGGAGAACACCGGGGAGCTGTTTTTT
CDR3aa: CASSLKPPGLAGENTGELFF

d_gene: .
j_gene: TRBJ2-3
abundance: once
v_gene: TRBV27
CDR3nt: TGTGCCAGCAGTTTTGAGATAGCTGGCGGCGTCCTGTATTTT
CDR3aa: CASSFEIAGGVLYF

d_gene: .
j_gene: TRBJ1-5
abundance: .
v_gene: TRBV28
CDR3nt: TGTGCCACCACATATGGCAATCAGCCCCAGCATTTT
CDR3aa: CATTYGNQPQHF

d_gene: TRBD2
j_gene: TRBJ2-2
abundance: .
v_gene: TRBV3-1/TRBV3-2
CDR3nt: TGTGCCAGCAGCCAAGGACTAGCGGGACCCGGGGAGCTGTTTTTT
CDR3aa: CASSQGLAGPGELFF

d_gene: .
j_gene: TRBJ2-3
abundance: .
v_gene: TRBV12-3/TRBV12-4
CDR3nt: TGTGCCAGCAGTTTTTCGAGGGGGGATACGCAGTATTTT
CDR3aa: CASSFSRGDTQYF

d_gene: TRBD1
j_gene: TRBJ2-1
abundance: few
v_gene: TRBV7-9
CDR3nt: TGTGCCAGCAGCTTAGGGGACAGTGTACAGTTCTTC
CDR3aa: CASSLGDSVQFF

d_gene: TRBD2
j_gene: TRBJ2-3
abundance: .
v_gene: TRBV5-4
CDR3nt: TGTGCCAGCAGCTCGCGGGGGGGGCCGACAGATACGCAGTATTTT
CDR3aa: CASSSRGGPTDTQYF

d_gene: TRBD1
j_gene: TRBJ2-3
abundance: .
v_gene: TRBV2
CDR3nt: TGTGCCAGCAGTGGTGGGACAGCTAGCACAGATACGCAGTATTTT
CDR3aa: CASSGGTASTDTQYF

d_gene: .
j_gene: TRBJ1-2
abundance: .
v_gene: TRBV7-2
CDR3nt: TGTGCCAGCAGCTTAAGTCTACAGGGTTTTGGTGGCTACACCTTC
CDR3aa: CASSLSLQGFGGYTF

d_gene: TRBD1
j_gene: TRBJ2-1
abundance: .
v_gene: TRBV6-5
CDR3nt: TGTGCCAGCAGTCGGGACAGGTATTACAATGAGCAGTTCTTC
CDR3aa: CASSRDRYYNEQFF

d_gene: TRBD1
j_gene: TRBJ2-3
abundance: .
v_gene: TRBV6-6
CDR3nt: TGTGCCAGCAGTCCCTTGGGTCAGGGGGCGCCGGCCGGAGATACGCAGTATTTT
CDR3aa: CASSPLGQGAPAGDTQYF

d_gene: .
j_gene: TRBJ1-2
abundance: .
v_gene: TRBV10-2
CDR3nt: TGCGCCAGCAGTGAGTCAAGGGGTTCGGGCTATGGCTACACCTTC
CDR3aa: CASSESRGSGYGYTF

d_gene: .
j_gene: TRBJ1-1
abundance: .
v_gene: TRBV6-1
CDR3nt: TGTGCCAGCAGTGAGGGAAGGGGCACTGAAGCTTTCTTT
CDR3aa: CASSEGRGTEAFF

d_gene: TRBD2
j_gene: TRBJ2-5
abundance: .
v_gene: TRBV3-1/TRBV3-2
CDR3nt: TGTGCCAGCAGCCAGGGCCTAGCGGGGGGGCAAGAGACCCAGTACTTC
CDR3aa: CASSQGLAGGQETQYF

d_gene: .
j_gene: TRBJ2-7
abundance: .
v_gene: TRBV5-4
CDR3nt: TGTGCCAGCAGCTGGAGCGGTGGGAGCTCCTACGAGCAGTACTTC
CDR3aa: CASSWSGGSSYEQYF

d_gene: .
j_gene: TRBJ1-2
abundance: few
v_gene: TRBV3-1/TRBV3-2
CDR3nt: TGTGCCAGCAGCCAATTATATGGCTACACCTTC
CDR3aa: CASSQLYGYTF

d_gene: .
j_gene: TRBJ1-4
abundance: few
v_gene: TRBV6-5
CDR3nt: TGTGCCAGCATGGAGAAGACTAATGAAAAACTGTTTTTT
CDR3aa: CASMEKTNEKLFF

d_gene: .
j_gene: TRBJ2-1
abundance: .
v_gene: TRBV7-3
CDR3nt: TGTGCCAGCAGCTCCAGGGTCGGGGAGCAGTTCTTC
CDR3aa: CASSSRVGEQFF

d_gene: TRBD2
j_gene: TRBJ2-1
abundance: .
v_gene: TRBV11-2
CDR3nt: TGTGCCAGCAGCGGGGAACTAGCGGGGGTTTACAATGAGCAGTTCTTC
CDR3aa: CASSGELAGVYNEQFF

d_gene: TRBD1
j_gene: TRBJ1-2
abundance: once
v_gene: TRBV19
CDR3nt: TGTGCCAGTAGCCATGACATAGGTCCGGACAGGTTGTTTGGCTACACCTTC
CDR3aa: CASSHDIGPDRLFGYTF